This is a list of T cell receptor beta chains from one sample in a study of patients and donors after allogeneic stem cell transplantation. TCRdb itself ran the RT-PCR reads through MiXCR, one entry per CDR3 protein. The repertoire includes under 200,000 distinct CDR3 sequences, around 30% of them detected once, and around 3% sits in the top ten. What was sequenced was blood, either unsorted or a sorted T cell fraction (not recorded which). These receptors came from a human donor who was either an allogeneic HSCT recipient or a stem cell or donor lymphocyte infusion donor (not recorded which). It is not recorded whose cells these are; they may come from a transplant donor. CDR3s include the opening cysteine and the closing phenylalanine or tryptophan. D genes are given only for firm matches. Size values are once, few and many counts, or a class for expanded clones, and some rows have none.

v_gene	d_gene	j_gene	abundance	CDR3nt	CDR3aa
TRBV20-1	TRBD1	TRBJ1-1	-	TGCAGTGCTAGATACAGGGGTGAAGCTTTCTTT	CSARYRGEAFF
TRBV13	-	TRBJ1-4	few	TGTGCCAGCAGCTTAGGGGAGGAAAAACTGTTTTTT	CASSLGEEKLFF
TRBV6-6	-	TRBJ1-2	many	TGTGCCAGCAGAGGGGAAGACTATGGCTACACCTTC	CASRGEDYGYTF
TRBV5-1	TRBD2	TRBJ2-1	few	TGCGCCAGCAGCCCCGGACTAGCGGGAGAGACCGTATACAATGAGCAGTTCTTC	CASSPGLAGETVYNEQFF
TRBV6-5	-	TRBJ1-4	-	TGTGCCAGCACTGCAGGGTTTAATGAAAAACTGTTTTTT	CASTAGFNEKLFF
TRBV9	TRBD2	TRBJ2-3	few	TGTGCCAGCAGCGTACCACGAGGGTCGGGACTAGCATCGGATACGCAGTATTTT	CASSVPRGSGLASDTQYF
TRBV27	-	TRBJ1-1	-	TGTGCCAGCAGGAGGGGGACGGGGGAAGCTTTCTTT	CASRRGTGEAFF
TRBV18	TRBD1	TRBJ2-5	-	TGTGCCAGCTCATCACCCGGGACAGGGAGAGGAGAGACCCAGTACTTC	CASSSPGTGRGETQYF
TRBV4-3	-	TRBJ1-3	few	TGCGCCAGCAGCCAAGAAGGGTCTAGATTCTCTATCTCTGGAAACACCATATATTTT	CASSQEGSRFSISGNTIYF
TRBV29-1	TRBD1	TRBJ2-7	few	TGCAGCGTCCGGACAGGGTCCTACGAGCAGTACTTC	CSVRTGSYEQYF